The subject of this entry is one T cell receptor (beta chain). Mismatch with germline at one junction end may stem from a read error. The length of the CDR3 is 13 residues. CDR1 and CDR2 (germline): SGHDT, YYEEEE. The data belong to a study of identical twins. The authors used template switching to add a universal primer site and gave cDNA unique molecular identifiers. TCRdb re-called the 5' RACE reads through MiXCR, storing one row per CDR3 protein. This table has 200,000 to 250,000 distinct CDR3 sequences, 5.5% to 7.5% appearing once. These data were likewise used in another study, on T cells expressing NK-cell markers.

The TCR originated in a woman between 18 and 29 years old in good health. Sequenced sample: CD8+ T cells sorted from blood. J is TRBJ2-7 and V is TRBV5-6; D unclear. CDR3 amino acids: CAISAGQTYEQYF. CDR3 DNA: TGTGCCATCAGCGCCGGGCAGACCTACGAGCAGTACTTC.